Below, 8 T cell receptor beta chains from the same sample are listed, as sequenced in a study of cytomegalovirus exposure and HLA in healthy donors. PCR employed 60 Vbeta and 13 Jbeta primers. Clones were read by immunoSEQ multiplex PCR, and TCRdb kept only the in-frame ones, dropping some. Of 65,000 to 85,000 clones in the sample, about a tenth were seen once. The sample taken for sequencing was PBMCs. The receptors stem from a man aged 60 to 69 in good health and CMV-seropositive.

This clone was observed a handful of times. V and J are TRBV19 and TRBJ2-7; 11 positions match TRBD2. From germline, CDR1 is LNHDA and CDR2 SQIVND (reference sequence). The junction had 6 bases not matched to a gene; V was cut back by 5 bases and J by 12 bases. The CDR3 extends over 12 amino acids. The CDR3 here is CASSVPSGRPYF. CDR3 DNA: TGTGCCAGTAGTGTCCCTAGCGGGAGGCCGTACTTC.

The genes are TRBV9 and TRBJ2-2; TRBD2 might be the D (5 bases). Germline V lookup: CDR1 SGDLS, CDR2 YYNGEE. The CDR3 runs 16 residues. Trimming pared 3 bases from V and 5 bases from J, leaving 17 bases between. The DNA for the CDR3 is TGTGCCAGCAGCGCCGTCTGGAGCGGCCAAACCGGGGAGCTGTTTTTT. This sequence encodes CASSAVWSGQTGELFF.

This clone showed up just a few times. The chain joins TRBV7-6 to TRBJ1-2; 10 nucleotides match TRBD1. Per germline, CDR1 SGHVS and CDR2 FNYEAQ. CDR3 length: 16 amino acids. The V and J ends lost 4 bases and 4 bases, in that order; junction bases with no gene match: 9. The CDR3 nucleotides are TGTGCCAGCAGCTCCGTCCCGGACAGGGGGATCTATGGCTACACCTTC. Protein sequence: CASSSVPDRGIYGYTF.

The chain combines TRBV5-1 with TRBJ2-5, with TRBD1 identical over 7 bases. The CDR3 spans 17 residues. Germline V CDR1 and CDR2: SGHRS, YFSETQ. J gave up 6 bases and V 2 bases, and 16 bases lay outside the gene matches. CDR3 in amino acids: CASSLNLRDRDPQTQYF. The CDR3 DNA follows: TGCGCCAGCAGCTTAAATCTCCGGGACAGAGACCCACAGACCCAGTACTTC.

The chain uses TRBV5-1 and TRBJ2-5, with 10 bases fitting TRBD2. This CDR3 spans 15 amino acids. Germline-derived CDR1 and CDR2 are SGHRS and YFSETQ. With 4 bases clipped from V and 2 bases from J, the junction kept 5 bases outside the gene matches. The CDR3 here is CASSLGLAKQETQYF. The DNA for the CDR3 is TGCGCCAGCAGCCTGGGACTAGCGAAACAAGAGACCCAGTACTTC.

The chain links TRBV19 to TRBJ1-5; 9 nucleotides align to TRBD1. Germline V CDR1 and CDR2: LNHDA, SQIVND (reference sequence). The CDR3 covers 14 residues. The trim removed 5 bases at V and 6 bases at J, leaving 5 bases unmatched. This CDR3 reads CASSGTGGFQPQHF. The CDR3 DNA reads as TGTGCCAGTAGTGGCACAGGGGGCTTTCAGCCCCAGCATTTT.

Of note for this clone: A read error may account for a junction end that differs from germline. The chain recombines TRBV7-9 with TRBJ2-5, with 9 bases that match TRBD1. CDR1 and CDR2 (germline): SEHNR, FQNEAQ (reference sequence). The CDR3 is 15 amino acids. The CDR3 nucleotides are TGTGCCAGCCTAGGGACAGGGATAGTTCAAGAGGCCCAGTACTTC. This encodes CASLGTGIVQEAQYF. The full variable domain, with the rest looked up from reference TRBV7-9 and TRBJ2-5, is DTGVSQNPRHKITKRGQNVTFRCDPISEHNRLYWYRQTLGQGPEFLTYFQNEAQLEKSRLLSDRFSAERPKGSFSTLEIQRTEQGDSAMYLCASLGTGIVQEAQYFGPGTRLLVL.

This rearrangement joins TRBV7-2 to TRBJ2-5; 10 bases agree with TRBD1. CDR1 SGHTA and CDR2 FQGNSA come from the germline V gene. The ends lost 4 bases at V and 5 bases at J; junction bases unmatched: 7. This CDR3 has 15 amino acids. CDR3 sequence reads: CASSWGQGTVETQYF. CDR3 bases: TGTGCCAGCAGCTGGGGACAGGGGACAGTTGAGACCCAGTACTTC.